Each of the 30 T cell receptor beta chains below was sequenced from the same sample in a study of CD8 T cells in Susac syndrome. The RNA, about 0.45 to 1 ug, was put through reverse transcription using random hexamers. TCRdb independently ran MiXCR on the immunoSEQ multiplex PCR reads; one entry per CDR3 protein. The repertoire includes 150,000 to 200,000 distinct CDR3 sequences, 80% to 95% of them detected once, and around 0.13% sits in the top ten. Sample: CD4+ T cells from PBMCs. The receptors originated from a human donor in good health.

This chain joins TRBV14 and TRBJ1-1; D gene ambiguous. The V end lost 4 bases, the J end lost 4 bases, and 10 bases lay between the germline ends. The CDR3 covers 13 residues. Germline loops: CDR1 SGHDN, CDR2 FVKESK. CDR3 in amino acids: CASSPSPGTEAFF. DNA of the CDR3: TGTGCCAGCAGCCCAAGTCCGGGCACTGAAGCTTTCTTT. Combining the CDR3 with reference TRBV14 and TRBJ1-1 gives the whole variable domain EAGVTQFPSHSVIEKGQTVTLRCDPISGHDNLYWYRRVMGKEIKFLLHFVKESKQDESGMPNNRFLAERTGGTYSTLKVQPAELEDSGVYFCASSPSPGTEAFFGQGTRLTVV.

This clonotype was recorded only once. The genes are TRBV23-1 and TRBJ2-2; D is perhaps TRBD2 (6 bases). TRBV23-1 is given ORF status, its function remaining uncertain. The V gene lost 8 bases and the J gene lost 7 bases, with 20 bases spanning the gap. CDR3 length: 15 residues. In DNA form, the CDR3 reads TGCGCCAGCCCCCTCTCGGGGGACGATAACGGGGAGCTGTTTTTT. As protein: CASPLSGDDNGELFF.

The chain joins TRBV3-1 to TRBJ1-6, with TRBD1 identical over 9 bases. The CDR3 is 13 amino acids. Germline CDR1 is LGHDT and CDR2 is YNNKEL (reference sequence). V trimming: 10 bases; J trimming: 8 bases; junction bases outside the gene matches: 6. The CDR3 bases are TGTGCCACCCAGGACAGGGGCGATTCACCCCTCCACTTT. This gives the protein CATQDRGDSPLHF.

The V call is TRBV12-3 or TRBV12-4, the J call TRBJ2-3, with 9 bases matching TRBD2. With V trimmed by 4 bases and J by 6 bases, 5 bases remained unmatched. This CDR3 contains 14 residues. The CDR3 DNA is TGTGCCAGCAGTTCTAGCGGGGAGAGGGATACGCAGTATTTT. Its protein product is CASSSSGERDTQYF.

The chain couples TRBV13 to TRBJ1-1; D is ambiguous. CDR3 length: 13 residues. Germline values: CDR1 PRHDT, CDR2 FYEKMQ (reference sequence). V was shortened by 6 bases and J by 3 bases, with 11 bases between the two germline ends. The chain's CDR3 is CASSRDTHTEAFF. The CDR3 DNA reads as TGTGCCAGCAGTCGTGATACGCACACTGAAGCTTTCTTT.

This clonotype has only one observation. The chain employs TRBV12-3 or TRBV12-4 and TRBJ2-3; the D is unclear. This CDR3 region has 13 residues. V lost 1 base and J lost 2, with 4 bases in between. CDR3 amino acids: CASSLDTTDTQYF. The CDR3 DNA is TGTGCCAGCAGTTTAGATACCACAGATACGCAGTATTTT.

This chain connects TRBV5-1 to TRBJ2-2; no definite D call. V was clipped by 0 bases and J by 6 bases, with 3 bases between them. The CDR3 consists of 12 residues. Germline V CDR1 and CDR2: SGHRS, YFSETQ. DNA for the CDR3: TGCGCCAGCAGCTTGGATGCCGGGGAGCTGTTTTTT. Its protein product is CASSLDAGELFF.

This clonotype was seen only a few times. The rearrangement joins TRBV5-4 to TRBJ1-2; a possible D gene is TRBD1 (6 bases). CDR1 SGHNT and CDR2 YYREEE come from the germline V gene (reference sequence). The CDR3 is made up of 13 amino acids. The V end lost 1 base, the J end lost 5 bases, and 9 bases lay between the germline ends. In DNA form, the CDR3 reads TGTGCCAGCAGCTTGCTACAGGGTTATGGCTACACCTTC. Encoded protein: CASSLLQGYGYTF.

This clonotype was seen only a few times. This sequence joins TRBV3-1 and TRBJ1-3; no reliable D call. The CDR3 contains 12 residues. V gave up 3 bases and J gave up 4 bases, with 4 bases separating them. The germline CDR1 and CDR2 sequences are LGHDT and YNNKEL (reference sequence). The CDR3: CASSQEGNTIYF. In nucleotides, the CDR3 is TGTGCCAGCAGCCAGGAAGGAAACACCATATATTTT.

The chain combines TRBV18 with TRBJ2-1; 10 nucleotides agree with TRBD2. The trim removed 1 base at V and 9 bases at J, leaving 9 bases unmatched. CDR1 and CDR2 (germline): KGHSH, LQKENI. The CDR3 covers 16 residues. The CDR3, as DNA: TGTGCCAGCTCACCACTTGAAAGCGGGGGGGACGTTGAGCAGTTCTTC. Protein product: CASSPLESGGDVEQFF.

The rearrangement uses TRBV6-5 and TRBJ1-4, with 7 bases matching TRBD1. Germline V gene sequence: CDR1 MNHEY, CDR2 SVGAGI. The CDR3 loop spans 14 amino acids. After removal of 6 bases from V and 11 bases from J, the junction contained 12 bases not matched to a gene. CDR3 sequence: CASREEGAPRKLFF. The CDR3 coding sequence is TGTGCCAGCAGGGAAGAGGGGGCCCCACGGAAACTGTTTTTT.

The CDR3 spells CASSQQGAYEQYF. In DNA, the CDR3 is TGTGCCAGCAGCCAACAAGGGGCCTACGAGCAGTACTTC. The J gene is TRBJ2-7, the V gene TRBV3-1; perhaps TRBD1 as D (5 bases). V shed 2 bases and J shed 2 bases, with 7 bases lying between them. CDR1 and CDR2 from the germline V gene are LGHDT and YNNKEL (reference sequence). The CDR3 consists of 13 residues.

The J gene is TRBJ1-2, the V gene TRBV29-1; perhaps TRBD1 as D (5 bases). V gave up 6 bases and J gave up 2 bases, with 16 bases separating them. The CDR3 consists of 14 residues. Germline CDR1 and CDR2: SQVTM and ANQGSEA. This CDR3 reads CSVGTASGNYGYTF. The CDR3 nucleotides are TGCAGCGTGGGGACGGCAAGTGGCAACTATGGCTACACCTTC.

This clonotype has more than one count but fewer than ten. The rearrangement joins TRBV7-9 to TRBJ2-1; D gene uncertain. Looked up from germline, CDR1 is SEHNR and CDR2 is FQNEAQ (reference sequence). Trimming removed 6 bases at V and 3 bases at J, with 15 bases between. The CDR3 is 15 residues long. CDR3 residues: CASSLGSGGYNEQFF. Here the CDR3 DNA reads TGTGCCAGCAGTCTAGGGTCGGGTGGCTACAATGAGCAGTTCTTC. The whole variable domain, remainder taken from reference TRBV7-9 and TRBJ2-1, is DTGVSQNPRHKITKRGQNVTFRCDPISEHNRLYWYRQTLGQGPEFLTYFQNEAQLEKSRLLSDRFSAERPKGSFSTLEIQRTEQGDSAMYLCASSLGSGGYNEQFFGPGTRLTVL.

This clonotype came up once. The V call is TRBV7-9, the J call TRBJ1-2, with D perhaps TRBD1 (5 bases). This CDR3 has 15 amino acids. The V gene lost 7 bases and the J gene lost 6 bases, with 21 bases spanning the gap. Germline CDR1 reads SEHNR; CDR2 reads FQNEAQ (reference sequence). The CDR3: CASTVTAGKEDGYTF. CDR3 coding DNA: TGTGCCAGCACCGTTACCGCAGGGAAAGAGGATGGCTACACCTTC.

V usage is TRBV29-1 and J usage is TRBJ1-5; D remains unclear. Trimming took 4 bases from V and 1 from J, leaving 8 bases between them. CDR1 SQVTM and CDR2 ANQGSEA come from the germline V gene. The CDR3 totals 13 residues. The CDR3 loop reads CSVVEQSNQPQHF. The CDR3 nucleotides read TGCAGCGTTGTGGAACAGAGCAATCAGCCCCAGCATTTT.

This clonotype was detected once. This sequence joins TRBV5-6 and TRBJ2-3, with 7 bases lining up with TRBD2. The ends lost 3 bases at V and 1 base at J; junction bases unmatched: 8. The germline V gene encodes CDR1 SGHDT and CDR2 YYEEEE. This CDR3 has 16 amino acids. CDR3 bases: TGTGCCAGCAGCTCGCCGAGACGGGGGGGCACAGATACGCAGTATTTT. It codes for CASSSPRRGGTDTQYF.

The CDR3 here is CASSVDLRGYTF. The DNA of the CDR3 is TGTGCCAGTAGTGTGGACCTCAGGGGCTACACCTTC. The chain recombines TRBV19 with TRBJ1-2; D uncertain. Per germline, CDR1 LNHDA and CDR2 SQIVND (reference sequence). CDR3 length equals 12 residues. Trimming left V 5 bases short and J 8 bases short, with 12 bases between.

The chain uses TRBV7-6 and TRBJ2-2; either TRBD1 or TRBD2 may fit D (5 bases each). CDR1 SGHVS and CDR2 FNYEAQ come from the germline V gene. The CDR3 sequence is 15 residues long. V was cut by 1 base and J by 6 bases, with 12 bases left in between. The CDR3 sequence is CASSLGEGMSGELFF. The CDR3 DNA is TGTGCCAGCAGCTTAGGAGAGGGGATGTCCGGGGAGCTGTTTTTT.

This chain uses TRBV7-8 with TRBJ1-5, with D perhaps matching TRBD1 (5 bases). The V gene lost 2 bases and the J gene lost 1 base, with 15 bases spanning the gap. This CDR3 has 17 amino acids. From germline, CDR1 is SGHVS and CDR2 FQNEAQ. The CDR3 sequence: CASSLSRAGTSNQPQHF. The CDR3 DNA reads TGTGCCAGCAGCTTATCCAGGGCTGGGACCAGCAATCAGCCCCAGCATTTT.

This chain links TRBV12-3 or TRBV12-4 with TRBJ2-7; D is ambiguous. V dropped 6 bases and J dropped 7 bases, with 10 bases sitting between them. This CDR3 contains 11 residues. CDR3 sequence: CASSQAEEQYF. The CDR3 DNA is TGTGCCAGCAGCCAAGCAGAGGAGCAGTACTTC.

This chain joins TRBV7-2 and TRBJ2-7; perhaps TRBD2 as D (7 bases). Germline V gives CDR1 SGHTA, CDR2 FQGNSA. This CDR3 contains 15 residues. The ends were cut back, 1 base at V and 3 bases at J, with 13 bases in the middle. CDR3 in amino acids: CASSLVGGEDYEQYF. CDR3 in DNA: TGTGCCAGCAGCTTAGTAGGGGGGGAAGACTACGAGCAGTACTTC.

CDR3 coding DNA: TGTGCCAGCAGCCAAGGTGGAAGCACCGGGGAGCTGTTTTTT. It is translated as CASSQGGSTGELFF. The V and J genes are TRBV3-1 and TRBJ2-2; D gene ambiguous. Germline V gives CDR1 LGHDT, CDR2 YNNKEL (reference sequence). The CDR3 has 14 amino acids. V lost 1 base and J lost 4, with 7 bases in between. The whole variable domain, remainder taken from reference TRBV3-1 and TRBJ2-2, is DTAVSQTPKYLVTQMGNDKSIKCEQNLGHDTMYWYKQDSKKFLKIMFSYNNKELIINETVPNRFSPKSPDKAHLNLHINSLELGDSAVYFCASSQGGSTGELFFGEGSRLTVL.

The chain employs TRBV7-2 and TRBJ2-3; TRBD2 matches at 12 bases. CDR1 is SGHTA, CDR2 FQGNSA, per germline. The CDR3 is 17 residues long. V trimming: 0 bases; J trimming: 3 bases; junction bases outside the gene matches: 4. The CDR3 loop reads CASSLALAGGLTDTQYF. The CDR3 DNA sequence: TGTGCCAGCAGCTTAGCCCTAGCGGGGGGGCTTACAGATACGCAGTATTTT. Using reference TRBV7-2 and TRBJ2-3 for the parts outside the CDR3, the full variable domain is GAGVSQSPSNKVTEKGKDVELRCDPISGHTALYWYRQSLGQGLEFLIYFQGNSAPDKSGLPSDRFSAERTGGSVSTLTIQRTQQEDSAVYLCASSLALAGGLTDTQYFGPGTRLTVL.

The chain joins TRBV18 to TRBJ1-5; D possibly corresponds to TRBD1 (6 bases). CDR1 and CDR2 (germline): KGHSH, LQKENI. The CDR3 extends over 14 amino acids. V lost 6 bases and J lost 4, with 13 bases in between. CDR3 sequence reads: CASSPGTQNQPQHF. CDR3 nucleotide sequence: TGTGCCAGCTCCCCCGGGACACAAAATCAGCCCCAGCATTTT.

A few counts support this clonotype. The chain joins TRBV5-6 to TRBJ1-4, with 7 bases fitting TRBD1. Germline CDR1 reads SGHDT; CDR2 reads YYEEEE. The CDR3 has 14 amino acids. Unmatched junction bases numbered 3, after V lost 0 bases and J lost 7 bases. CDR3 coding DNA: TGTGCCAGCAGCTTGGGACAGGGTGGTGAAAAACTGTTTTTT. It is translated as CASSLGQGGEKLFF.

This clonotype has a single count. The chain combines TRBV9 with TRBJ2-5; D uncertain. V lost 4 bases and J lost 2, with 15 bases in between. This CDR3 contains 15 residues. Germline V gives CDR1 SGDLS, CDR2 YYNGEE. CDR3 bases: TGTGCCAGCAGCCCGATAGGTGGAGAACAAGAGACCCAGTACTTC. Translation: CASSPIGGEQETQYF. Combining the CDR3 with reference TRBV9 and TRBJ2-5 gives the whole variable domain DSGVTQTPKHLITATGQRVTLRCSPRSGDLSVYWYQQSLDQGLQFLIQYYNGEERAKGNILERFSAQQFPDLHSELNLSSLELGDSALYFCASSPIGGEQETQYFGPGTRLLVL.

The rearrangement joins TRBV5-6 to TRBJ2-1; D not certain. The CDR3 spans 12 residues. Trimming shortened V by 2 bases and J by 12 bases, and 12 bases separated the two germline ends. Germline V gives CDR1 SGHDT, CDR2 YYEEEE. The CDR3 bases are TGTGCCAGCAGCTTCGAGGCCTCAGGGCAGTTCTTC. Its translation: CASSFEASGQFF.

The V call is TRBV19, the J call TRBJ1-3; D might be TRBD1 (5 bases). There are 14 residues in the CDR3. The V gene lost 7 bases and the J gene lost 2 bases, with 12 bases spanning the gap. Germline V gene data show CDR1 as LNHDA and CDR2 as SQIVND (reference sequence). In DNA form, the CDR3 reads TGTGCCAGTAAGAGGGGATCTACTGGAAACACCATATATTTT. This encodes CASKRGSTGNTIYF. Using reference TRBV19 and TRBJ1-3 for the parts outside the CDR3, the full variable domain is DGGITQSPKYLFRKEGQNVTLSCEQNLNHDAMYWYRQDPGQGLRLIYYSQIVNDFQKGDIAEGYSVSREKKESFPLTVTSAQKNPTAFYLCASKRGSTGNTIYFGEGSWLTVV.

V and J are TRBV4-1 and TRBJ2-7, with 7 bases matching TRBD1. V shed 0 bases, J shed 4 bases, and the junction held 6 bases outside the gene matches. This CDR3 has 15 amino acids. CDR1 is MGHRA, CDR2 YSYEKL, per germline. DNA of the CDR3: TGCGCCAGCAGCCAAGATCCCGGGACAGATTACGAGCAGTACTTC. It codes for CASSQDPGTDYEQYF.